The rows below give T cell receptor beta chains drawn from one sample of a study of cytomegalovirus exposure and HLA in healthy donors. Method: immunoSEQ multiplex PCR; TCRdb's copy keeps in-frame clones and lacks some. The top ten clones hold over 2.5% of a sample with about 120,000 clones, 9% to 10% of them seen once. Specimen: PBMCs. The receptors originated from a man aged 30-40 years in good health and CMV-seronegative. Both conserved end residues are part of each CDR3. D genes are given only for firm matches. For some rows the clone size is stated as once, few or many, or as a class when expanded; others skip it.

CDR3aa: CASSLAGTATGETQYF; CDR3nt: TGTGCCAGCAGCTTGGCCGGGACAGCAACGGGGGAGACCCAGTACTTC; j_gene: TRBJ2-5; d_gene: TRBD1; v_gene: TRBV5-8; abundance: .
CDR3aa: CASSIQLDSNQPQHF; CDR3nt: TGTGCCAGTAGTATCCAACTTGATAGCAATCAGCCCCAGCATTTT; j_gene: TRBJ1-5; d_gene: .; v_gene: TRBV19; abundance: few
CDR3aa: CASSLDNPAALYEQCF; CDR3nt: TGTGCCAGCAGCTTGGATAATCCAGCGGCCCTCTACGAGCAGTGCTTC; j_gene: TRBJ2-7; d_gene: .; v_gene: TRBV5-8; abundance: .
CDR3aa: CASSGGGQTDTQYF; CDR3nt: TGTGCCAGCAGTGGGGGGGGGCAAACAGATACGCAGTATTTT; j_gene: TRBJ2-3; d_gene: .; v_gene: TRBV5-4; abundance: few
CDR3aa: CASGRDRESKNIQYF; CDR3nt: TGTGCCAGTGGGAGGGACAGGGAGTCCAAAAACATTCAGTACTTC; j_gene: TRBJ2-4; d_gene: TRBD1; v_gene: TRBV6-1; abundance: few
CDR3aa: CASIRDNQETQYF; CDR3nt: TGTGCCAGCATCCGGGACAACCAAGAGACCCAGTACTTC; j_gene: TRBJ2-5; d_gene: .; v_gene: TRBV6-1; abundance: few
CDR3aa: CASSDSSYGYTF; CDR3nt: TGTGCCAGCAGTGACTCGAGCTATGGCTACACCTTC; j_gene: TRBJ1-2; d_gene: .; v_gene: TRBV6-4; abundance: few
CDR3aa: CSVRDSGANVLTF; CDR3nt: TGCAGCGTCCGGGACTCTGGGGCCAACGTCCTGACTTTC; j_gene: TRBJ2-6; d_gene: .; v_gene: TRBV29-1; abundance: few
CDR3aa: CASSLVAARSTEAFF; CDR3nt: TGTGCCAGCAGCTTGGTAGCGGCGAGGAGCACTGAAGCTTTCTTT; j_gene: TRBJ1-1; d_gene: .; v_gene: TRBV5-4; abundance: few
CDR3aa: CASSVGPDRMNTEAFF; CDR3nt: TGTGCCAGCAGCGTAGGTCCCGACAGGATGAACACTGAAGCTTTCTTT; j_gene: TRBJ1-1; d_gene: .; v_gene: TRBV9; abundance: .
CDR3aa: CASSLAGTSGTDTQYF; CDR3nt: TGTGCCAGCAGTTTAGCAGGGACTAGCGGGACAGATACGCAGTATTTT; j_gene: TRBJ2-3; d_gene: TRBD2; v_gene: TRBV6-5; abundance: .
CDR3aa: CASSMSGIHEQYF; CDR3nt: TGTGCCAGTAGTATGTCCGGGATCCACGAGCAGTACTTC; j_gene: TRBJ2-7; d_gene: .; v_gene: TRBV19; abundance: few
CDR3aa: CASSQGRDRVAWTDTQYF; CDR3nt: TGTGCCAGCAGCCAAGGACGCGACAGGGTAGCTTGGACAGATACGCAGTATTTT; j_gene: TRBJ2-3; d_gene: TRBD1; v_gene: TRBV4-2; abundance: few
CDR3aa: CASSHTGGDEKLFF; CDR3nt: TGTGCCAGCAGCCACACAGGGGGTGATGAAAAACTGTTTTTT; j_gene: TRBJ1-4; d_gene: TRBD1; v_gene: TRBV5-6; abundance: .
CDR3aa: CASSSHGRGSPLHF; CDR3nt: TGTGCCAGCAGCTCCCACGGGAGGGGATCACCCCTCCACTTT; j_gene: TRBJ1-6; d_gene: .; v_gene: TRBV11-2; abundance: .
CDR3aa: CASSPRTGNNEQFF; CDR3nt: TGTGCCAGCAGCCCCAGAACAGGGAACAATGAGCAGTTCTTC; j_gene: TRBJ2-1; d_gene: .; v_gene: TRBV9; abundance: .
CDR3aa: CSVRAGPPYNEQFF; CDR3nt: TGCAGCGTGCGAGCGGGGCCCCCCTACAATGAGCAGTTCTTC; j_gene: TRBJ2-1; d_gene: TRBD2; v_gene: TRBV29-1; abundance: .
CDR3aa: CASSHSGSSNQPQHF; CDR3nt: TGTGCCAGCAGCCACTCCGGGAGTTCGAATCAGCCCCAGCATTTT; j_gene: TRBJ1-5; d_gene: .; v_gene: TRBV6-5; abundance: .
CDR3aa: CASTLELYSNQPQHF; CDR3nt: TGTGCCAGCACCCTGGAGCTGTATAGCAATCAGCCCCAGCATTTT; j_gene: TRBJ1-5; d_gene: .; v_gene: TRBV2; abundance: .
CDR3aa: CASSGGGWDEKLFF; CDR3nt: TGTGCCAGCAGCGGGGGGGGATGGGATGAAAAACTGTTTTTT; j_gene: TRBJ1-4; d_gene: .; v_gene: TRBV9; abundance: .
CDR3aa: CASSRQEYDHEQYF; CDR3nt: TGCGCCAGCAGCAGACAGGAGTATGACCACGAGCAGTACTTC; j_gene: TRBJ2-7; d_gene: .; v_gene: TRBV10-2; abundance: .
CDR3aa: CASGLVRVRQNTEAFF; CDR3nt: TGTGCTAGTGGTTTGGTACGAGTGAGGCAGAACACTGAAGCTTTCTTT; j_gene: TRBJ1-1; d_gene: .; v_gene: TRBV12-5; abundance: .
CDR3aa: CASREATSGSDEQFF; CDR3nt: TGTGCCAGCAGGGAAGCGACTAGCGGGAGCGATGAGCAGTTCTTC; j_gene: TRBJ2-1; d_gene: TRBD2; v_gene: TRBV6-1; abundance: .
CDR3aa: CAWSTGTGNSPLHF; CDR3nt: TGTGCCTGGAGTACCGGGACAGGGAATTCACCCCTCCACTTT; j_gene: TRBJ1-6; d_gene: TRBD1; v_gene: TRBV30; abundance: few
CDR3aa: CASSRRNLGSHEQYF; CDR3nt: TGTGCCAGCAGCCGGAGGAATCTTGGGTCCCACGAGCAGTACTTC; j_gene: TRBJ2-7; d_gene: .; v_gene: TRBV2; abundance: .
CDR3aa: CASSLAGTSGTDTQYF; CDR3nt: TGTGCCAGCAGCTTAGCGGGGACTAGCGGAACAGATACGCAGTATTTT; j_gene: TRBJ2-3; d_gene: TRBD2; v_gene: TRBV7-8; abundance: few
CDR3aa: CASSASGRAYEQYF; CDR3nt: TGCGCCAGCAGTGCTAGCGGGAGGGCCTACGAGCAGTACTTC; j_gene: TRBJ2-7; d_gene: TRBD2; v_gene: TRBV10-2; abundance: .
CDR3aa: CASSFVGQSSSYNSPLHF; CDR3nt: TGCGCCAGCAGCTTCGTAGGACAGTCGAGCTCCTATAATTCACCCCTCCACTTT; j_gene: TRBJ1-6; d_gene: .; v_gene: TRBV5-1; abundance: .
CDR3aa: CASSPYMGLAGADTQYF; CDR3nt: TGTGCCAGTAGTCCCTATATGGGACTAGCGGGTGCAGATACGCAGTATTTT; j_gene: TRBJ2-3; d_gene: TRBD2; v_gene: TRBV19; abundance: few
CDR3aa: CASSPRRDSLQETQYF; CDR3nt: TGTGCCAGCTCCCCCCGCCGGGACAGCCTCCAAGAGACCCAGTACTTC; j_gene: TRBJ2-5; d_gene: TRBD1; v_gene: TRBV18; abundance: few
CDR3aa: CASSSYPTGHNSPLHF; CDR3nt: TGTGCCAGCAGCTCCTATCCGACAGGACATAATTCACCCCTCCACTTT; j_gene: TRBJ1-6; d_gene: .; v_gene: TRBV5-4; abundance: .
CDR3aa: CASSPLGGPAFF; CDR3nt: TGTGCTAGCAGTCCCCTGGGGGGTCCCGCTTTCTTT; j_gene: TRBJ1-1; d_gene: .; v_gene: TRBV7-7; abundance: few
CDR3aa: CASSLGDRGMREQFF; CDR3nt: TGTGCCAGCAGCTTAGGGGACAGGGGGATGCGTGAGCAGTTCTTC; j_gene: TRBJ2-1; d_gene: TRBD1; v_gene: TRBV7-2; abundance: few
CDR3aa: CASSNNEQFF; CDR3nt: TGTGCCAGCAGTAACAATGAGCAGTTCTTC; j_gene: TRBJ2-1; d_gene: .; v_gene: TRBV7-9; abundance: few
CDR3aa: CASGWTDSTDTQYF; CDR3nt: TGCGCCAGCGGTTGGACAGACAGCACAGATACGCAGTATTTT; j_gene: TRBJ2-3; d_gene: .; v_gene: TRBV10-2; abundance: once
CDR3aa: CAITEGQGTEAFF; CDR3nt: TGTGCCATCACCGAGGGACAGGGGACTGAAGCTTTCTTT; j_gene: TRBJ1-1; d_gene: TRBD1; v_gene: TRBV10-3; abundance: .
CDR3aa: CASSNNYEQYF; CDR3nt: TGCGCCAGCAGCAACAACTACGAGCAGTACTTC; j_gene: TRBJ2-7; d_gene: .; v_gene: TRBV5-1; abundance: few
CDR3aa: CASRALLGGFNEQFF; CDR3nt: TGTGCCAGCAGGGCGTTATTAGGGGGCTTCAATGAGCAGTTCTTC; j_gene: TRBJ2-1; d_gene: TRBD1; v_gene: TRBV6-1; abundance: .
CDR3aa: CASSAGTSGTQYF; CDR3nt: TGTGCCAGCAGCGCCGGGACTAGCGGGACGCAGTACTTC; j_gene: TRBJ2-7; d_gene: TRBD2; v_gene: TRBV6-1; abundance: .
CDR3aa: CASSFGRGDEKLFF; CDR3nt: TGCGCCAGCAGCTTTGGCAGGGGGGATGAAAAACTGTTTTTT; j_gene: TRBJ1-4; d_gene: TRBD1; v_gene: TRBV5-1; abundance: .
CDR3aa: CASSNRENYGYTF; CDR3nt: TGTGCCAGCTCAAACAGGGAGAACTATGGCTACACCTTC; j_gene: TRBJ1-2; d_gene: .; v_gene: TRBV18; abundance: .
CDR3aa: CASRRRGGVGEKLFF; CDR3nt: TGCGCCAGCAGGCGTCGAGGGGGTGTTGGTGAAAAACTGTTTTTT; j_gene: TRBJ1-4; d_gene: .; v_gene: TRBV4-1; abundance: .